These T cell receptor beta chains were read from a single sample in a study of regulatory T cells in long-lasting Graves disease. MiXCR, run by TCRdb on the multiplex PCR reads, gives a single entry per CDR3 protein. The top ten clones hold 13% of a sample with around 460,000 distinct CDR3 sequences, about 22% of them seen once. Source: peripheral blood mononuclear cells (PBMCs), taken when the disease was refractory, from a patient treated with antithyroid drugs. The receptors originated from a female donor with Graves disease. Each CDR3 is given with its conserved first and last residue. The D gene is left open where the match is weak. For some rows the clone size is stated as once, few or many, or as a class when expanded; others skip it.

TRBV7-2	TRBJ2-1	-	-	TGTGCCAGCAGCTTATCGGGTCGGGGAGACTACAATGAGCAGTTCTTC	CASSLSGRGDYNEQFF
TRBV3-1	TRBJ2-4	few	-	TGTGCCAGCAGCCAAGATCGTGAGGGGCCCAAGGTTCAGTACTTC	CASSQDREGPKVQYF
TRBV5-1	TRBJ2-1	-	-	TGCGCCAGCAGCTTAGATGGCCTCAATTCCTATGAGCAGTTCTTC	CASSLDGLNSYEQFF
TRBV11-2	TRBJ1-4	many	-	TGTGCCAGCAGCTTAGGTGGCAGGGGTAATGAAAAACTGTTTTTT	CASSLGGRGNEKLFF
TRBV6-1	TRBJ1-2	few	-	TGTGCCAGCAGTGAAGCCCTGAGAGCTAACTATGGCTACACCTTC	CASSEALRANYGYTF
TRBV2	TRBJ2-1	many	-	TGTGCCAGCAGGGTTGCGGGACCGGTAAATGAGCAGTTCTTC	CASRVAGPVNEQFF
TRBV7-3	TRBJ2-4	-	-	TGTGCCAGCAGCTTAGGGCCCAAAAACAAAAACATTCAGTACTTC	CASSLGPKNKNIQYF
TRBV4-1	TRBJ2-5	-	-	TGCGCCAGCAGCCAAACGACGGGACTCCCAGCCGGAGAGACCCAGTACTTC	CASSQTTGLPAGETQYF
TRBV19	TRBJ2-3	once	TRBD2	TGTGCCAGTAGTGCCTCCTGGACTAGCGAGGGGGGAGATACGCAGTATTTT	CASSASWTSEGGDTQYF
TRBV19	TRBJ2-5	-	TRBD2	TGTGCCATATCACGCGGGGGTGGGGAGACCCAGTACTTC	CAISRGGGETQYF
TRBV29-1	TRBJ2-2	-	-	TGCAGCGGGACAGAAAACACCGGGGAGCTGTTTTTT	CSGTENTGELFF
TRBV12-3/TRBV12-4	TRBJ1-1	few	-	TGTGCCAGCACCGAAAAGTTCTTGTATAAACCCAATGAAGCTTTCTTT	CASTEKFLYKPNEAFF
TRBV28	TRBJ2-7	many	-	TGTGCCAGCAGTTCATACCGTTCAGGGAGCAAGCAGTACTTC	CASSSYRSGSKQYF
TRBV7-9	TRBJ1-2	-	-	TGTGCCAGCAGCTTGGAGGCTTATGGCTACACCTTC	CASSLEAYGYTF
TRBV12-3/TRBV12-4	TRBJ2-7	many	-	TGTGCCAGCAGTTTAGAGGTGGGGGCGAGCTACGAGCAGTACTTC	CASSLEVGASYEQYF
TRBV11-2	TRBJ2-2	-	TRBD1	TGTGCCAGCAGCTTAGCTCTACAGGGGGGTGGGTACACCGGGGAGCTGTTTTTT	CASSLALQGGGYTGELFF
TRBV28	TRBJ1-2	many	TRBD1	TGTGCCAGCAGTTTTCCGGGACAGAACTATGGCTACACCTTC	CASSFPGQNYGYTF
TRBV28	TRBJ1-2	many	-	TGTGCCAGCATATGGGAGTATGGCTACACCTTC	CASIWEYGYTF
TRBV6-5	TRBJ1-1	many	-	TGTGCCAGCAGTTACTCTGGGGGCAGGGATGAAGCTTTCTTT	CASSYSGGRDEAFF
TRBV6-2/TRBV6-3	TRBJ1-2	few	TRBD1	TGTGCCAGCAGTTACTCGAGGGACAGGTGGCCCTATGGCTACACCTTC	CASSYSRDRWPYGYTF
TRBV3-1	TRBJ2-2	-	TRBD1	TGTGCCAGCAGCCGGACAGGGAATTCCGGGGAGCTGTTTTTT	CASSRTGNSGELFF
TRBV6-5	TRBJ1-2	many	-	TGTGCCAGCAGTTCCGCAAGAGGCTACACCTTC	CASSSARGYTF
TRBV6-1	TRBJ1-1	many	-	TGTGCCAGCAGCCCGACAGCGAGGGGCACTGAAGCTTTCTTT	CASSPTARGTEAFF
TRBV7-2	TRBJ2-2	many	-	TGTGCCAGCAGCCGTGGGGGGCCGAACACCGGGGAGCTGTTTTTT	CASSRGGPNTGELFF
TRBV19	TRBJ1-1	-	-	TGTGCCAGTAGTATCCGGGGAGTCGCCACTGAAGCTTTCTTT	CASSIRGVATEAFF
TRBV3-1	TRBJ2-3	few	-	TGTGCCAGCAGCTATGGGACCAACACAGATACGCAGTATTTT	CASSYGTNTDTQYF
TRBV29-1	TRBJ2-1	-	-	TGCAGCGTTGGGGGCATGGGCAGAAATGAGCAGTTCTTC	CSVGGMGRNEQFF
TRBV6-1	TRBJ1-2	few	TRBD1	TGTGCCAGCGCCGGGACAGGGGGAGGCTATGGCTACACCTTC	CASAGTGGGYGYTF
TRBV20-1	TRBJ2-5	many	TRBD2	TGCAGTGCTAGGAAAGCGGGGATACAAGAGACCCAGTACTTC	CSARKAGIQETQYF
TRBV6-1	TRBJ1-2	-	TRBD1	TGTGCCAGCAGTCGGGACAGAATCAACTATGGCTACACCTTC	CASSRDRINYGYTF
TRBV11-2	TRBJ1-1	many	TRBD1	TGTGCCAGCAGCTTCATTGGACAGGGGGCGGCTGAAGCTTTCTTT	CASSFIGQGAAEAFF